This T cell receptor beta chain was identified during a study of STAT5B mutations in CD4+ large granular lymphocyte leukemia. Per the germline V gene, CDR1 is MNHEY and CDR2 is SVGAGI. Trimming cost V 6 bases and J 4 bases, with 12 bases left between them. CDR3 size: 13 residues. The survey-level immunoSEQ assay was used. In the original processing: A productive frequency of 2.59 x 10-5 was the lowest detectable. Repertoires were generated with immunoSEQ multiplex PCR, while TCRdb's copy carries only in-frame clones and drops some. V, J and clone size are those of that table, while D and trimming were read from the DNA. The sample lists around 32,000 clones; about 71% were seen once.

The rearrangement uses TRBV6-5 and TRBJ2-5; D gene unclear. The TCR was taken from a human donor in good health. Sequencing was performed on CD4+ T cells from blood buffy coats. The DNA of the CDR3 is TGTGCCAGCAGCCGAGTCCCTCGAGAGACCCAGTACTTC. Amino acid sequence: CASSRVPRETQYF.